The source of this T cell receptor (beta chain) is a study of tissue T cells after allogeneic stem cell transplantation. Germline CDR1 reads SQVTM; CDR2 reads ANQGSEA. V was clipped by 6 bases and J by 1 base; unmatched bases: 6. This CDR3 is 14 amino acids long. Assay used: immunoSEQ multiplex PCR; TCRdb lists only in-frame clones, some missing. In the table there are 8,000 or so clones, 65% to 85% of which are singletons. J is TRBJ2-7 and V is TRBV29-1, with 10 bases lining up with TRBD1. This TCR came from a male patient at least 60 years old with steroid-refractory graft-versus-host disease after an allogeneic stem cell transplant. Among the T cells, some may be from the graft donor. This specimen was skin, taken at autopsy. In DNA, the CDR3 is TGCAGCGTCTTGGGACAGGGGACATCCTACGAGCAGTACTTC. Amino acid sequence: CSVLGQGTSYEQYF.